This T cell receptor beta chain came from a study of siplizumab effects on memory and regulatory T cells. Study findings and constraints: The naive T cell population seemed more diverse than memory cells and seemed a major contributor to the alloresponse. No functional test confirmed suppression by proliferating siplizumab-culture Tregs.

This CDR3 comprises 15 residues. The J segment lost 2 bases and the V segment lost 2 bases, leaving 5 bases of the junction unmatched. Germline CDR1 reads MNHEY; CDR2 reads SVGAGI. About 100,000 TCR templates per sample were assayed. Measured with immunoSEQ multiplex PCR; TCRdb has only the in-frame clones, and not every one. Of under 150,000 clones listed, approximately 94% are singletons. Turning to this clone: Its antigen remains unidentified.

The material sequenced was non-Treg CD4+ T cells sorted from blood. The source of this sequence is a human donor in good health. The gene calls are TRBV6-5 and TRBJ2-5; 7 bases are a match to TRBD1. DNA of the CDR3: TGTGCCAGCAGTTACCCAAACAGGGGACAAGAGACCCAGTACTTC. Amino acid sequence: CASSYPNRGQETQYF.